The rows below give T cell receptor beta chains drawn from one sample of a study of T-cell memory formation after mild COVID-19. TCRdb recomputed calls from the 5' RACE reads with MiXCR, one row per CDR3 protein. The table includes approximately 260,000 distinct CDR3 sequences, 18% detected once. Sequencing was carried out using PBMCs or a T cell subset sorted from them (not recorded which). The receptors originated from a man between 18 and 35 years old who had mild COVID-19 (a few samples of this study predate the infection). Cell type and time point are not known. CDR3s include the opening cysteine and the closing phenylalanine or tryptophan. D genes are given only for firm matches. Size values are once, few and many counts, or a class for expanded clones, and some rows have none.

CDR3 length	clone size	D gene	V gene	J gene	CDR3 protein	CDR3 DNA
15	few	TRBD2	TRBV7-2	TRBJ2-3	CASSPRLAGDPTQYF	TGTGCCAGCAGCCCGAGACTAGCGGGGGACCCTACGCAGTATTTT
12	few	-	TRBV28	TRBJ1-5	CASSLRNQPQHF	TGTGCCAGCAGTTTACGCAATCAGCCCCAGCATTTT
15	-	-	TRBV6-5	TRBJ1-1	CASSKTGNLNTEAFF	TGTGCCAGCAGCAAAACAGGGAACTTGAACACTGAAGCTTTCTTT
15	few	-	TRBV20-1	TRBJ2-3	CSAREHRVHTDTQYF	TGCAGTGCTAGAGAGCACAGGGTACACACAGATACGCAGTATTTT
18	-	TRBD1	TRBV4-1	TRBJ1-6	CASSQVTGARSYNSPLHF	TGCGCCAGCAGCCAAGTAACAGGGGCGCGGTCCTATAATTCACCCCTCCACTTT
17	-	TRBD2	TRBV4-1	TRBJ2-5	CASSQRTSGGFQETQYF	TGCGCCAGCAGCCAGCGGACTAGCGGGGGGTTCCAAGAGACCCAGTACTTC
16	few	-	TRBV6-5	TRBJ1-6	CASRHRPGLPNSPLHF	TGTGCCAGCAGACACCGACCGGGACTGCCTAATTCACCCCTCCACTTT
14	-	-	TRBV29-1	TRBJ2-5	CSAETTAPQETQYF	TGCAGCGCAGAAACGACAGCACCCCAAGAGACCCAGTACTTC
14	-	TRBD2	TRBV5-1	TRBJ2-1	CASSSGGRYNEQFF	TGCGCCAGCTCTAGCGGGGGCCGTTACAATGAGCAGTTCTTC
16	-	-	TRBV15	TRBJ1-3	CATSRLTGAGGNTIYF	TGTGCCACCAGCAGGTTAACAGGCGCTGGGGGAAACACCATATATTTT
16	few	TRBD1	TRBV11-2	TRBJ2-2	CASSSRDRQNTGELFF	TGTGCCAGCAGCTCTCGGGACAGGCAGAACACCGGGGAGCTGTTTTTT
15	few	-	TRBV7-2	TRBJ1-6	CASSSWTANNSPLHF	TGTGCCAGCAGCTCTTGGACAGCAAATAATTCACCCCTCCACTTT
14	-	-	TRBV3-1	TRBJ1-1	CASSQTGRGTEAFF	TGTGCCAGCAGCCAAACGGGGCGCGGCACTGAAGCTTTCTTT
13	-	-	TRBV6-2/TRBV6-3	TRBJ2-5	CASSPSWEATQYF	TGTGCCAGCAGCCCATCTTGGGAGGCGACCCAGTACTTC
15	-	-	TRBV4-3	TRBJ2-2	CASSQADRNTGELFF	TGCGCCAGCAGCCAAGCGGACAGGAACACCGGGGAGCTGTTTTTT
15	few	-	TRBV4-3	TRBJ2-7	CASSQETAYSYEQYF	TGCGCCAGCAGCCAAGAGACCGCTTACTCCTACGAGCAGTACTTC
16	few	TRBD1	TRBV6-5	TRBJ1-4	CASSYPMDRGGEKLFF	TGTGCCAGCAGTTACCCCATGGACAGGGGAGGTGAAAAACTGTTTTTT
12	few	-	TRBV20-1	TRBJ1-6	CSASRNNSPLHF	TGCAGTGCTAGTAGGAATAATTCACCCCTCCACTTT
15	few	-	TRBV4-1	TRBJ1-4	CASSPPNGLNEKLFF	TGCGCCAGCAGCCCCCCAAACGGGCTTAATGAAAAACTGTTTTTT
17	-	-	TRBV4-3	TRBJ2-2	CASSQDQGDTNTGELFF	TGCGCCAGCAGCCAAGATCAGGGCGACACTAACACCGGGGAGCTGTTTTTT
13	-	TRBD1	TRBV20-1	TRBJ1-6	CSALGTGSTTLHF	TGCAGTGCTCTGGGGACAGGGAGCACAACCCTCCACTTT
16	-	TRBD1	TRBV5-4	TRBJ1-1	CASSWGTGTLGTEAFF	TGTGCCAGCAGCTGGGGGACAGGGACGTTAGGGACTGAAGCTTTCTTT
13	many	-	TRBV7-2	TRBJ2-7	CASSLVSSYEQYF	TGTGCCAGCAGCTTAGTCAGCTCCTACGAGCAGTACTTC
12	many	-	TRBV10-3	TRBJ1-5	CAISEVDQPQHF	TGTGCCATCAGTGAGGTGGATCAGCCCCAGCATTTT
14	-	-	TRBV2	TRBJ2-3	CASSGGAWKDTQYF	TGTGCCAGCAGTGGGGGGGCTTGGAAAGATACGCAGTATTTT
12	few	-	TRBV29-1	TRBJ1-3	CSVKGSGNTIYF	TGCAGCGTTAAGGGTTCTGGAAACACCATATATTTT
14	many	TRBD1	TRBV7-2	TRBJ2-3	CASTNRQGTDTQYF	TGTGCCAGCACCAACCGACAGGGGACAGATACGCAGTATTTT
16	-	-	TRBV29-1	TRBJ1-5	CSAIKGGSDSNQPQHF	TGCAGCGCGATTAAAGGGGGGTCAGATAGCAATCAGCCCCAGCATTTT
15	-	-	TRBV9	TRBJ2-2	CASSVADWGPGELFF	TGTGCCAGCAGCGTAGCAGACTGGGGGCCCGGGGAGCTGTTTTTT
11	-	-	TRBV7-2	TRBJ2-1	CASSLYAEQFF	TGTGCCAGCAGCCTCTACGCTGAGCAGTTCTTC
12	many	-	TRBV3-1	TRBJ2-3	CASSPGGDTQYF	TGTGCCAGCAGCCCAGGAGGAGATACGCAGTATTTT
13	many	TRBD1	TRBV7-2	TRBJ1-1	CASSFDRGTEAFF	TGTGCCAGCAGCTTCGACAGGGGTACTGAAGCTTTCTTT
16	few	TRBD1	TRBV7-9	TRBJ1-2	CASSPTRGAQYYGYTF	TGTGCCAGCAGCCCGACCAGGGGGGCGCAATACTATGGCTACACCTTC
14	-	-	TRBV5-4	TRBJ2-3	CASSFPGGPGSQYF	TGTGCCAGCAGCTTTCCTGGGGGGCCGGGATCGCAGTATTTT
14	few	-	TRBV7-9	TRBJ1-2	CACGGGSRNYGYTF	TGTGCCTGCGGGGGTGGGAGCCGTAACTATGGCTACACCTTC
15	few	-	TRBV14	TRBJ2-7	CASSRGTGSPYEQYF	TGTGCCAGCAGTCGGGGAACAGGGTCTCCCTACGAGCAGTACTTC
14	-	TRBD1	TRBV7-9	TRBJ1-5	CASTGQGSNQPQHF	TGTGCCAGCACGGGACAGGGGTCCAATCAGCCCCAGCATTTT
14	few	-	TRBV11-1	TRBJ2-3	CASSLDGTTDTQYF	TGTGCCAGCAGCTTAGATGGGACAACAGATACGCAGTATTTT
16	once	TRBD1	TRBV20-1	TRBJ1-1	CSATLGDRGINTEAFF	TGCAGTGCCACTCTAGGGGACAGGGGGATAAACACTGAAGCTTTCTTT
15	-	-	TRBV29-1	TRBJ1-1	CSVVGFERTNTEAFF	TGCAGCGTTGTGGGCTTTGAGAGAACTAACACTGAAGCTTTCTTT
14	-	-	TRBV6-2/TRBV6-3	TRBJ2-1	CASWAADIANEQFF	TGTGCCAGCTGGGCGGCAGACATAGCCAATGAGCAGTTCTTC
14	-	-	TRBV15	TRBJ1-1	CATSRDQGNTEAFF	TGTGCCACCAGCAGAGACCAGGGGAACACTGAAGCTTTCTTT
17	few	-	TRBV6-5	TRBJ2-1	CASNKPSSASSYNEQFF	TGTGCCAGCAACAAACCGTCTAGCGCGAGCTCCTACAATGAGCAGTTCTTC
17	-	-	TRBV4-1	TRBJ2-3	CASSQRLLGGATDTQYF	TGCGCCAGCAGCCAACGCCTCTTGGGGGGGGCCACAGATACGCAGTATTTT
15	few	TRBD1	TRBV9	TRBJ1-6	CASSVGRQGNSPLHF	TGTGCCAGCAGCGTAGGGAGACAGGGGAATTCACCCCTCCACTTT
14	many	TRBD2	TRBV6-6	TRBJ2-5	CASSPSGGQETQYF	TGTGCCAGCAGCCCTAGCGGGGGGCAAGAGACCCAGTACTTC
13	few	-	TRBV5-1	TRBJ1-2	CASSFGGRASYTF	TGCGCCAGCAGTTTTGGTGGGAGGGCAAGCTACACCTTC
14	-	TRBD2	TRBV10-2	TRBJ2-7	CASSSSGGASRQYF	TGCGCCAGCAGTTCTAGCGGGGGGGCCTCACGGCAGTACTTC
16	few	-	TRBV5-1	TRBJ1-2	CASTTDSGTWTPGYTF	TGCGCCAGCACTACAGACTCCGGGACTTGGACCCCTGGCTACACCTTC
16	many	TRBD2	TRBV11-2	TRBJ2-1	CASSFSASGGGSEQFF	TGTGCCAGCAGCTTTTCCGCTAGCGGGGGTGGGAGTGAGCAGTTCTTC
15	-	-	TRBV9	TRBJ2-3	CASSLTAGFTDTQYF	TGTGCCAGCTCCCTCACGGCGGGGTTCACAGATACGCAGTATTTT
17	few	TRBD1	TRBV6-1	TRBJ2-7	CASSALRGTGITYEQYF	TGTGCCAGCAGCGCCCTTCGCGGGACAGGGATTACCTACGAGCAGTACTTC
14	few	-	TRBV5-1	TRBJ1-2	CASSLDPQGWGYTF	TGCGCCAGCAGCTTGGATCCCCAGGGATGGGGCTACACCTTC
16	many	TRBD1	TRBV5-1	TRBJ2-7	CASSARTGQYTYEQYF	TGCGCCAGCAGCGCCCGGACAGGGCAATACACCTACGAGCAGTACTTC
15	-	-	TRBV7-2	TRBJ1-2	CASSLTTGQYYGYTF	TGTGCCAGCAGCTTAACTACAGGACAGTACTATGGCTACACCTTC
17	few	TRBD1	TRBV29-1	TRBJ2-4	CSVETGTASLAKNIQYF	TGCAGCGTTGAAACCGGGACAGCGTCCCTAGCCAAAAACATTCAGTACTTC
14	few	-	TRBV6-6	TRBJ1-6	CASSYSLGGSPLHF	TGTGCCAGCAGTTACTCGTTGGGGGGCTCACCCCTCCACTTT
15	few	TRBD1	TRBV7-9	TRBJ2-7	CASSPRDRVTYEQYF	TGTGCCAGCAGCCCTCGGGACAGGGTTACCTACGAGCAGTACTTC
14	-	-	TRBV21-1	TRBJ1-4	CASTSSGNPEKLFF	TGTGCCAGCACCTCTTCAGGGAATCCGGAAAAACTGTTTTTT
15	-	-	TRBV7-2	TRBJ1-6	CASSSDPGPGTPLHF	TGTGCCAGCAGCTCCGACCCCGGCCCGGGGACACCCCTCCACTTT